This T cell receptor (beta chain) comes out of a study of identical twins. Broader study findings: Partly confounded zero-insertion analyses could result from invariant MAIT and iNKT cells. Insertion counts were lower in abundant cord blood beta clonotypes, a trend that memory repertoires did not show.

Concerning this clonotype itself: What it binds is unknown.

TCRdb reanalysed the 5' RACE reads using MiXCR and keeps one entry per CDR3 protein. Of approximately 890,000 distinct CDR3 sequences in the sample, 9% to 15% are singletons; the top ten hold 1.5% to 2%. CDR3 length: 12 amino acids. Trimming pared 5 bases from V and 5 bases from J, leaving 9 bases between. Germline V CDR1 and CDR2: SNHLY, FYNNEI. The sample was also reused in another study, on yellow fever vaccine responses in identical twins.

The chain couples TRBV2 to TRBJ2-5, with D possibly called TRBD1 or TRBD2 (5 bases each). Material: PBMCs. The clonotype was recovered from a woman aged 18-29 years in good health. CDR3 nucleotides: TGTGCCAGCAGTTTCGGGACGGAGACCCAGTACTTC. Encoded protein: CASSFGTETQYF. Supplemented by reference TRBV2 and TRBJ2-5, the full variable domain reads EPEVTQTPSHQVTQMGQEVILRCVPISNHLYFYWYRQILGQKVEFLVSFYNNEISEKSEIFDDQFSVERPDGSNFTLKIRSTKLEDSAMYFCASSFGTETQYFGPGTRLLVL.